Each of the 30 T cell receptor beta chains below was sequenced from the same sample in a study of blood T cell repertoires in COVID-19 (dated by TCRdb to about 2020). Libraries were constructed by the immunoSEQ multiplex PCR assay. As stored in TCRdb, this immuneACCESS dataset retains in-frame rearrangements with V and J assigned. A fraction of the clones does not appear; measured against another copy, unresolved V genes explain less than half of the discrepancy, and the remainder lacks a known reason. The sample table lists under 200,000 clones, approximately 84% of them with a count of one. The ten largest clones take up approximately 5.4% of the sample. What was sequenced was peripheral blood. All receptors derive from a woman aged 45-60 years with COVID-19, enrolled during active disease.

The chain combines TRBV11-3 with TRBJ2-3, with TRBD2 matching over 10 bases. The germline gives CDR1 SGHNT, CDR2 YENEEA. V gave up 2 bases and J gave up 3 bases; unmatched junction bases: 5. The CDR3 extends over 16 amino acids. DNA for the CDR3: TGTGCCAGCAGCTTAAAGCGGGGGGGCCTGACAGATACGCAGTATTTT. It translates to CASSLKRGGLTDTQYF. Based on the CDR3 plus reference TRBV11-3 and TRBJ2-3, the full variable domain is EAGVVQSPRYKIIEKKQPVAFWCNPISGHNTLYWYLQNLGQGPELLIRYENEEAVDDSQLPKDRFSAERLKGVDSTLKIQPAELGDSAVYLCASSLKRGGLTDTQYFGPGTRLTVL.

The J gene is TRBJ2-5, the V gene TRBV19, with 8 bases matching TRBD1. The CDR3 totals 16 residues. Germline assignment: CDR1 LNHDA and CDR2 SQIVND (reference sequence). Unmatched junction bases numbered 7, after V lost 0 bases and J lost 4 bases. The CDR3 is CASSIDVGTGGETQYF. The CDR3 nucleotides read TGTGCCAGTAGTATAGATGTAGGGACAGGAGGAGAGACCCAGTACTTC.

This rearrangement joins TRBV30 to TRBJ1-5; no definite D call. The CDR3 has 13 amino acids. Trimming took 0 bases from V and 5 from J, leaving 8 bases between them. Looked up from germline, CDR1 is GTSNPN and CDR2 is SVGIG (reference sequence). Here the CDR3 DNA reads TGTGCCTGGAGTGTAGATGGAGATCAGCCCCAGCATTTT. Protein product: CAWSVDGDQPQHF.

This clone showed up just once. The chain employs TRBV18 and TRBJ2-1, with 8 positions matching TRBD1. CDR1 KGHSH and CDR2 LQKENI come from the germline V gene. V dropped 3 bases and J dropped 9; count of bases not matched to a gene: 10. CDR3 size: 15 residues. The CDR3 reads CASSPGQGGWGEQFF. DNA of the CDR3: TGTGCCAGCTCACCCGGACAGGGAGGTTGGGGTGAGCAGTTCTTC.

This chain links TRBV19 with TRBJ1-5, with 7 bases fitting TRBD1. V gave up 11 bases and J gave up 3 bases; unmatched junction bases: 13. This CDR3 spans 15 amino acids. Germline CDR1 LNHDA, CDR2 SQIVND (reference sequence). The chain's CDR3 is CARGGRGVYNQPQHF. The DNA for the CDR3 is TGTGCCCGGGGGGGCAGGGGGGTCTACAATCAGCCCCAGCATTTT.

The gene calls are TRBV6-1 and TRBJ1-1; D not certain. Trimming took 2 bases from V and 4 from J, leaving 8 bases between them. The CDR3 loop spans 13 amino acids. The V gene's germline CDR1 is MNHNS and CDR2 SASEGT. The CDR3 loop is CASSEQVSTEAFF. The CDR3 DNA reads as TGTGCCAGCAGTGAACAGGTCAGCACTGAAGCTTTCTTT.

This sequence joins TRBV27 and TRBJ2-1; a possible D gene is TRBD2 (5 bases). The germline V gene encodes CDR1 MNHEY and CDR2 SMNVEV (reference sequence). The V gene lost 1 base and the J gene lost 5 bases, with 15 bases spanning the gap. The CDR3 runs to 16 residues. The CDR3 loop is CASSLFAGSQNNEQFF. The DNA of the CDR3 is TGTGCCAGCAGTTTATTTGCGGGCTCCCAGAACAATGAGCAGTTCTTC.

The V and J genes are TRBV2 and TRBJ1-2; D is undetermined. Germline CDR1 and CDR2: SNHLY and FYNNEI. This CDR3 region has 13 residues. Trimming left V 2 bases short and J 1 base short, with 5 bases between. The CDR3 sequence is CASSENSNYGYTF. Here the CDR3 DNA reads TGTGCCAGCAGTGAAAACAGTAACTATGGCTACACCTTC.

CDR3 sequence reads: CASSLVSGGHEQFF. The CDR3 coding sequence is TGTGCCAGCAGCTTAGTATCCGGGGGGCATGAGCAGTTCTTC. V usage is TRBV11-3 and J usage is TRBJ2-1; weak D call: TRBD2 (7 bases). Germline CDR1 and CDR2: SGHNT and YENEEA. The V end lost 1 base, the J end lost 8 bases, and 12 bases lay between the germline ends. This CDR3 contains 14 residues.

This chain links TRBV2 with TRBJ2-1; D perhaps matches TRBD1 (5 bases). The CDR3 has 16 amino acids. With 4 bases removed from V and 4 bases from J, the gap between germline ends came to 17 bases. Germline V lookup: CDR1 SNHLY, CDR2 FYNNEI. CDR3 sequence: CASSARVTSVYNEQFF. The CDR3 bases are TGTGCCAGCAGTGCCAGGGTAACATCGGTTTACAATGAGCAGTTCTTC.

This clone was picked up a small number of times. Other DNA sequences within the sample encode an identical CDR3. The chain employs TRBV7-9 and TRBJ1-1, with D possibly TRBD1 on 5 matching bases. The length of the CDR3 is 12 residues. V gave up 1 base and J gave up 8 bases, with 8 bases separating them. Germline CDR1 reads SEHNR; CDR2 reads FQNEAQ (reference sequence). The CDR3 loop reads CASSLGQGEAFF. DNA of the CDR3: TGTGCCAGCAGCTTAGGCCAGGGCGAAGCTTTCTTT.

This clone was observed a few times. This chain uses TRBV3-1 (or the pseudogene TRBV3-2) with TRBJ2-1; 9 nucleotides agree with TRBD2. CDR1 and CDR2 from the germline V gene are LGHDT and YNNKEL (reference sequence). The CDR3 length is 14 residues. Germline trimming cut 2 bases from V and 10 bases from J; bases unmatched to any gene: 6. The CDR3 region is CASSQPAGGGEQFF. The DNA for the CDR3 is TGTGCCAGCAGCCAACCCGCGGGAGGGGGCGAGCAGTTCTTC.

The chain carries TRBV3-1 (or the pseudogene TRBV3-2) and TRBJ1-2; D is possibly TRBD1 (5 bases). CDR1 is LGHDT, CDR2 YNNKEL, per germline (reference sequence). Trimming removed 6 bases at V and 7 bases at J, with 18 bases between. The CDR3 consists of 14 residues. CDR3 sequence: CASSSVQGLGGYTF. In nucleotides, the CDR3 is TGTGCCAGCAGTTCAGTTCAGGGTCTTGGTGGCTACACCTTC.

The V and J genes are TRBV19 and TRBJ2-2; perhaps TRBD1 as D (6 bases). From germline, CDR1 is LNHDA and CDR2 SQIVND (reference sequence). The V end lost 6 bases, the J end lost 7 bases, and 18 bases lay between the germline ends. The CDR3 extends over 15 amino acids. The CDR3 coding sequence is TGTGCCAGTAGCCCATCCCCAGGGGTGGGCGGGGAGCTGTTTTTT. Protein product: CASSPSPGVGGELFF.

This chain joins TRBV19 and TRBJ2-5; D not certain. The germline V gene has CDR1 LNHDA and CDR2 SQIVND (reference sequence). V was pared by 5 bases and J by 1 base, with 5 bases between. There are 12 residues in the CDR3. This CDR3 reads CASSDFQETQYF. The CDR3 DNA sequence: TGTGCCAGTAGTGACTTCCAAGAGACCCAGTACTTC. Supplemented by reference TRBV19 and TRBJ2-5, the full variable domain reads DGGITQSPKYLFRKEGQNVTLSCEQNLNHDAMYWYRQDPGQGLRLIYYSQIVNDFQKGDIAEGYSVSREKKESFPLTVTSAQKNPTAFYLCASSDFQETQYFGPGTRLLVL.

This clone occurred a few times. This chain joins TRBV10-3 and TRBJ2-3; 9 bases are shared with TRBD1. This CDR3 comprises 14 residues. After removal of 6 bases from V and 0 bases from J, the junction contained 1 base not matched to a gene. Germline CDR1 reads ENHRY; CDR2 reads SYGVKD. In DNA, the CDR3 is TGTGCCATCAGGACAGGGGGGAGCACAGATACGCAGTATTTT. This sequence encodes CAIRTGGSTDTQYF.

The chain has TRBV7-2 and TRBJ2-1; TRBD1 might be the D (6 bases). Looked up from germline, CDR1 is SGHTA and CDR2 is FQGNSA. This CDR3 spans 13 amino acids. With 5 bases removed from V and 6 bases from J, the gap between germline ends came to 11 bases. The CDR3 DNA reads as TGTGCCAGCAGCCCCTTAGGGGGCAATGAGCAGTTCTTC. It codes for CASSPLGGNEQFF.

The V and J genes are TRBV5-4 and TRBJ2-1; D possibly corresponds to TRBD2 (7 bases). This CDR3 contains 15 residues. Looked up from germline, CDR1 is SGHNT and CDR2 is YYREEE (reference sequence). V was clipped by 2 bases and J by 6 bases, with 15 bases between them. The CDR3 protein is CASSLGGDRGNEQFF. The CDR3 coding sequence is TGTGCCAGCAGCTTAGGGGGGGATAGAGGCAATGAGCAGTTCTTC.

This sequence joins TRBV11-2 and TRBJ1-3; 8 positions match TRBD1. CDR3 length: 17 amino acids. The germline gives CDR1 SGHAT, CDR2 FQNNGV. V gave up 5 bases and J gave up 2 bases; unmatched junction bases: 11. The CDR3 DNA follows: TGTGCCAGCAGCCTCCGACAGGGGAACAGCCCTGGAAACACCATATATTTT. As protein: CASSLRQGNSPGNTIYF.

The rearrangement uses TRBV29-1 and TRBJ2-3; D is ambiguous. Germline V gives CDR1 SQVTM, CDR2 ANQGSEA. This CDR3 spans 11 amino acids. V lost 6 bases, J lost 2 bases, and 6 bases lay in between. The CDR3 region has the DNA TGCAGCGTGCGCACCACAGATACGCAGTATTTT. Encoded protein: CSVRTTDTQYF.

CDR3 in DNA: TGTGCCAGCAGCTTACAGGGAGGTTTCAGCAATCAGCCCCAGCATTTT. Amino acids: CASSLQGGFSNQPQHF. This chain joins TRBV7-2 and TRBJ1-5; possibly TRBD1 for D (5 bases). V was clipped by 2 bases and J by 1 base, with 12 bases between them. Germline CDR1 SGHTA, CDR2 FQGNSA. CDR3 size: 16 residues.

V is TRBV7-9 and J is TRBJ2-7, with 13 positions matching TRBD2. CDR3 length equals 16 residues. The V gene end was trimmed by 0 bases and the J gene end by 5 bases; junction bases not matched to a gene: 4. Germline V gene sequence: CDR1 SEHNR, CDR2 FQNEAQ (reference sequence). The CDR3 nucleotides read TGTGCCAGCAGCTTAGCTACTAGCGGGGGGGCCCACGAGCAGTACTTC. Residues: CASSLATSGGAHEQYF. The full variable domain, completed using reference TRBV7-9 and TRBJ2-7, is DTGVSQNPRHKITKRGQNVTFRCDPISEHNRLYWYRQTLGQGPEFLTYFQNEAQLEKSRLLSDRFSAERPKGSFSTLEIQRTEQGDSAMYLCASSLATSGGAHEQYFGPGTRLTVT.

The V and J genes are TRBV28 and TRBJ1-2; 8 positions match TRBD1. CDR3 length equals 14 residues. Germline assignment: CDR1 MDHEN and CDR2 SYDVKM. After removal of 5 bases from V and 3 bases from J, the junction contained 5 bases not matched to a gene. The CDR3 DNA sequence: TGTGCCAGCAGTCCCCCGGACAGGGACTATGGCTACACCTTC. Protein product: CASSPPDRDYGYTF.

The chain employs TRBV19 and TRBJ1-1, with a weak D call TRBD1 (6 bases). Trimming cost V 6 bases and J 1 base, with 12 bases left between them. Per the germline V gene, CDR1 is LNHDA and CDR2 is SQIVND (reference sequence). The length of the CDR3 is 14 residues. For the CDR3, the DNA is TGTGCCAGTAGAAATCGGGACAAGAACACTGAAGCTTTCTTT. Amino acid sequence: CASRNRDKNTEAFF.

The rearrangement uses TRBV5-4 and TRBJ2-1; D is ambiguous. The germline V and J ends were trimmed by 7 bases and 0 bases, with 14 bases remaining between them. The germline V gene has CDR1 SGHNT and CDR2 YYREEE (reference sequence). The CDR3 covers 15 residues. The CDR3 is CASSSRSSSYNEQFF. The CDR3 coding sequence is TGTGCCAGCTCGTCCCGTAGTAGCTCCTACAATGAGCAGTTCTTC.

This rearrangement joins TRBV10-3 to TRBJ1-1; 9 nucleotides align to TRBD1. Per the germline V gene, CDR1 is ENHRY and CDR2 is SYGVKD. The ends lost 6 bases at V and 1 base at J; junction bases unmatched: 3. This CDR3 has 14 residues. The CDR3 DNA reads TGTGCCATCAGCGTGGGACAGGGGAACACTGAAGCTTTCTTT. It is translated as CAISVGQGNTEAFF.

The CDR3: CASSFGGMKETQYF. The CDR3 nucleotides read TGTGCCAGCAGCTTCGGCGGGATGAAAGAGACCCAGTACTTC. The rearrangement links TRBV7-9 to TRBJ2-5, with D perhaps TRBD2 (6 bases). V was pared by 3 bases and J by 3 bases, with 11 bases between. The germline V gene encodes CDR1 SEHNR and CDR2 FQNEAQ (reference sequence). The CDR3 is made up of 14 amino acids.

This chain joins TRBV19 and TRBJ1-1, with TRBD1 as a possible D gene (5 bases). The CDR3 is 17 amino acids. The V gene's germline CDR1 is LNHDA and CDR2 SQIVND (reference sequence). V dropped 1 base and J dropped 3 bases, with 18 bases sitting between them. The CDR3 loop reads CASSIGGPGRVYTEAFF. The CDR3 region has the DNA TGTGCCAGTAGTATAGGGGGCCCCGGAAGGGTTTACACTGAAGCTTTCTTT.

This chain joins TRBV5-5 and TRBJ2-3; 11 bases agree with TRBD2. Germline lookup yields CDR1 SGHKS and CDR2 YYEKEE (reference sequence). The J segment lost 1 base and the V segment lost 1 base, leaving 5 bases of the junction unmatched. This CDR3 comprises 17 residues. CDR3 sequence (DNA): TGTGCCAGCAGCTTGCGGTTTAGCGGGGGGGGCACAGATACGCAGTATTTT. Amino acid sequence: CASSLRFSGGGTDTQYF.

The gene calls are TRBV3-1 (or the pseudogene TRBV3-2) and TRBJ2-7, with unresolved D. CDR3 length equals 15 residues. Trimming removed 0 bases from V and 4 bases from J, with 13 bases in between. CDR1 is LGHDT, CDR2 YNNKEL, per germline (reference sequence). The CDR3 loop reads CASSQDSAGSYEQYF. In DNA, the CDR3 is TGTGCCAGCAGCCAAGATTCGGCAGGCTCGTACGAGCAGTACTTC.